The T cell receptor (beta chain) under discussion was sequenced for a study of cytomegalovirus exposure and HLA in healthy donors. In the study overall: One earlier analysis, a look at roughly 180 million T cells, found roughly 120 million unique TCR beta sequences. Study findings and constraints: Cytomegalovirus status was reportedly diagnosed by the classifier with high sensitivity and specificity.

A note on this clone: Its antigen is not identified.

With 1 base clipped from V and 6 bases from J, the junction kept 5 bases outside the gene matches. This CDR3 has 14 amino acids. CDR1 is MNHNS, CDR2 SASEGT, per germline. PCR involved 60 Vbeta and 13 Jbeta primers. Sequencing used immunoSEQ multiplex PCR; TCRdb keeps in-frame clones, though not all of them. The repertoire has 110,000 to 150,000 clones, 80% of them found once; the top ten carry about 5%. The chain combines TRBV6-1 with TRBJ2-7; 8 nucleotides match TRBD1. This sequence originates from a male donor in good health and CMV-seronegative. Material: PBMCs. Here the CDR3 DNA reads TGTGCCAGCAGTGAAGGCTGGACAGGGTCCGAGCAGTACTTC. Translated, it gives CASSEGWTGSEQYF.